This passage covers 19 T cell receptor beta chains from one sample sequenced in a study of cytomegalovirus exposure and HLA in healthy donors (dated by TCRdb to the late 2010s). Preparation of the library involved the immunoSEQ multiplex PCR assay. TCRdb mirrors the immuneACCESS table, restricted to in-frame sequences. Some clones are absent from its copies; in checked studies, under half trace to an unresolved V gene, and the reason for the others is unknown. For this sample there are 150,000 to 200,000 clones; approximately 86% appear just once. 2% to 2.5% of the sample is held by the ten biggest clonotypes. Sample: PBMCs. All receptors derive from a woman younger than 30 in good health and CMV-seronegative.

V is TRBV19 and J is TRBJ2-7; the D gene is possibly TRBD2 (5 bases). CDR1 LNHDA and CDR2 SQIVND come from the germline V gene (reference sequence). V was clipped by 5 bases and J by 6 bases, with 20 bases between them. This CDR3 is built from 15 residues. The chain's CDR3 is CASSPPPGSASEQYF. For the CDR3, the DNA is TGTGCCAGTAGTCCTCCCCCGGGGTCTGCCTCCGAGCAGTACTTC. The whole variable domain, filled in from reference TRBV19 and TRBJ2-7, reads DGGITQSPKYLFRKEGQNVTLSCEQNLNHDAMYWYRQDPGQGLRLIYYSQIVNDFQKGDIAEGYSVSREKKESFPLTVTSAQKNPTAFYLCASSPPPGSASEQYFGPGTRLTVT.

This chain connects TRBV5-1 to TRBJ2-7; D is perhaps TRBD2 (5 bases). The CDR3 totals 13 residues. Trimming took off 4 bases at V and 7 bases at J, with 15 bases between the two ends. Germline CDR1 is SGHRS and CDR2 is YFSETQ. The CDR3 bases are TGCGCCAGCAGCCCCGCGGCTGGAGGAGAGCAGTACTTC. As protein: CASSPAAGGEQYF.

This chain connects TRBV5-4 to TRBJ2-5; TRBD2 agrees at 12 bases. Looked up from germline, CDR1 is SGHNT and CDR2 is YYREEE (reference sequence). The CDR3 sequence is 15 residues long. The V and J ends lost 1 base and 5 bases, in that order; junction bases with no gene match: 3. The CDR3 DNA is TGTGCCAGCAGCTTGCGACTAGCGGGAGAGGAGACCCAGTACTTC. Protein sequence: CASSLRLAGEETQYF.

The CDR3 here is CASSVGTSGNEQFF. In nucleotides, the CDR3 is TGTGCCAGCAGCGTAGGGACTAGCGGGAATGAGCAGTTCTTC. The chain employs TRBV9 and TRBJ2-1, with TRBD2 matching 11 bases. The CDR3 sequence is 14 residues long. V shed 0 bases and J 7 bases; nucleotides not matched to a gene: 0. In germline, CDR1 is SGDLS, CDR2 YYNGEE.

This chain connects TRBV2 to TRBJ1-2, with no clear D. CDR1 SNHLY and CDR2 FYNNEI come from the germline V gene. V lost 3 bases to trimming and J lost 6 bases, with 11 bases between them. The CDR3 loop spans 13 amino acids. CDR3 nucleotide sequence: TGTGCCAGCAGTGATCCCCAGGATCATGGCTACACCTTC. Amino acid sequence: CASSDPQDHGYTF.

The gene calls are TRBV2 and TRBJ2-3; a possible D gene is TRBD1 (6 bases). Trimming pared 10 bases from V and 6 bases from J, leaving 14 bases between. This CDR3 contains 12 residues. CDR1 is SNHLY, CDR2 FYNNEI, per germline. The CDR3 sequence is CATGTIGDTQYF. CDR3 coding DNA: TGTGCCACCGGGACAATTGGGGATACGCAGTATTTT.

CDR3 loop: CASKGWPPGSQPQHF. CDR3 nucleotides: TGTGCCAGCAAAGGATGGCCGCCGGGGAGTCAGCCCCAGCATTTT. The chain links TRBV2 to TRBJ1-5; D is unresolved. The germline gives CDR1 SNHLY, CDR2 FYNNEI. Trimming pared 7 bases from V and 6 bases from J, leaving 19 bases between. The CDR3 sequence is 15 residues long.

The chain carries TRBV6-6 and TRBJ2-5, with D tentatively TRBD1 (6 bases). CDR1 and CDR2 from the germline V gene are MNHNY and SVGAGI (reference sequence). Trimming removed 0 bases from V and 1 base from J, with 6 bases in between. This CDR3 region has 14 residues. The CDR3 loop reads CASSYSRGQETQYF. CDR3 in DNA: TGTGCCAGCAGTTACTCCAGGGGCCAAGAGACCCAGTACTTC.

The chain couples TRBV6-6 to TRBJ2-1; 11 bases match TRBD2. Trimming at V came to 7 bases and at J to 9 bases, leaving 8 bases not matched to a gene. CDR3 size: 14 residues. Germline V CDR1 and CDR2: MNHNY, SVGAGI (reference sequence). CDR3 loop: CASIKTSGTGEQFF. The CDR3 nucleotides are TGTGCCAGCATCAAGACTAGCGGGACAGGTGAGCAGTTCTTC.

The chain links TRBV27 to TRBJ2-7; 9 nucleotides line up with TRBD1. V dropped 6 bases and J dropped 4; count of bases not matched to a gene: 10. This CDR3 comprises 15 residues. CDR1 is MNHEY, CDR2 SMNVEV, per germline (reference sequence). The CDR3 DNA follows: TGTGCCAGCAGCCCTACAGGGGGCTTTTTGTACGAGCAGTACTTC. Protein: CASSPTGGFLYEQYF.

This rearrangement joins TRBV5-1 to TRBJ1-4; no clear D. Trimming stripped 2 bases from V and 0 bases from J, with 8 bases between. In germline, CDR1 is SGHRS, CDR2 YFSETQ. This CDR3 is 15 amino acids long. In DNA form, the CDR3 reads TGCGCCAGCAGCTTTGGGAGTGCAACTAATGAAAAACTGTTTTTT. Translating it yields CASSFGSATNEKLFF.

The genes are TRBV7-9 and TRBJ1-5; TRBD1 aligns across 9 bases. V lost 4 bases and J lost 5; bases outside the gene matches: 3. This CDR3 has 14 amino acids. Germline V gives CDR1 SEHNR, CDR2 FQNEAQ (reference sequence). CDR3: CASSSGQGHQPQHF. In nucleotides, the CDR3 is TGTGCCAGCAGCTCGGGACAGGGTCATCAGCCCCAGCATTTT.

The V gene is TRBV19, the J gene TRBJ1-2, with D uncertain. Germline V gene lookup returns CDR1 LNHDA and CDR2 SQIVND (reference sequence). V was pared by 10 bases and J by 8 bases, with 20 bases between. The CDR3 runs 13 residues. CDR3 bases: TGTGCCACCTTAACCGGAGGGTTTGGCGGCTACACCTTC. Translating gives CATLTGGFGGYTF.

This sequence joins TRBV7-2 and TRBJ2-3, with TRBD1 matching 8 bases. Unmatched junction bases numbered 17, after V lost 5 bases and J lost 10 bases. This CDR3 spans 16 amino acids. CDR1 SGHTA and CDR2 FQGNSA come from the germline V gene. The CDR3 sequence: CASSPRRRGPPVSQYF. CDR3 DNA sequence: TGTGCCAGCAGCCCGAGACGCAGGGGGCCGCCAGTGTCGCAGTATTTT.

In this sample, this clone turned up once. The gene calls are TRBV6-5 and TRBJ2-1; 9 nucleotides align to TRBD2. With V trimmed by 5 bases and J by 6 bases, 5 bases remained unmatched. CDR1 and CDR2 from the germline V gene are MNHEY and SVGAGI. The CDR3 has 14 amino acids. This CDR3 reads CASSITSGRNEQFF. The CDR3 nucleotides read TGTGCCAGCAGTATTACTAGCGGGCGCAATGAGCAGTTCTTC.

The chain carries TRBV5-8 and TRBJ1-1; tentative D call: TRBD1 (5 bases). Trimming cost V 4 bases and J 0 bases, with 10 bases left between them. Per germline, CDR1 SGHTS and CDR2 YDEGEE. CDR3 length equals 14 residues. For the CDR3, the DNA is TGTGCCAGCAGCCCATGGGGCATGAACACTGAAGCTTTCTTT. It encodes CASSPWGMNTEAFF.

The V and J genes are TRBV5-1 and TRBJ1-1; perhaps TRBD1 as D (5 bases). Germline V gives CDR1 SGHRS, CDR2 YFSETQ. The CDR3 length is 13 residues. The V gene lost 6 bases and the J gene lost 11 bases, with 20 bases spanning the gap. The CDR3 sequence is CASIGPGHIAAFF. Here the CDR3 DNA reads TGCGCCAGCATAGGGCCAGGGCATATAGCTGCTTTCTTT.

The chain carries TRBV21-1 and TRBJ2-7; the D call TRBD1 from the table was never checked on the DNA. TRBV21-1 is tagged as a pseudogene. The CDR3 is 15 amino acids. The CDR3 DNA reads TGTGCCAGCAGCAATGGTACAGGGTGCCCCCACGAGCAGTACTTC. Translation: CASSNGTGCPHEQYF.

The chain uses TRBV9 and TRBJ1-2; D ambiguous. The ends were cut back, 4 bases at V and 4 bases at J, with 14 bases in the middle. The CDR3 loop spans 14 amino acids. Per the germline V gene, CDR1 is SGDLS and CDR2 is YYNGEE. The CDR3 protein is CASSPRPGFYGYTF. The CDR3 region has the DNA TGTGCCAGCAGCCCGAGACCGGGGTTCTATGGCTACACCTTC.